The 5 T cell receptor beta chains listed next were all sequenced from one sample in a study of post-analysis software for immune sequencing data. These TCRs are of unknown antigen specificity. Overall study results and limits: The five TRBV segments detected at higher frequency in patients than in controls included TRBV5-6, TRBV5-1 and TRBV20-1.

Unique molecular identifiers tagged the TCR beta cDNA libraries. TCRdb itself ran the PCR reads through MiXCR, one entry per CDR3 protein. Seen here are 600,000 to 750,000 distinct CDR3 sequences, 55% to 60% observed once, and the top ten hold around 11%. The specimen sequenced was blood. These receptors came from a girl under 10 years old with multiple sclerosis.

This chain connects TRBV19 to TRBJ2-3; 7 bases align to TRBD1. The CDR3 has 15 amino acids. Germline values: CDR1 LNHDA, CDR2 SQIVND (reference sequence). The V gene end was trimmed by 3 bases and the J gene end by 0 bases; junction bases not matched to a gene: 3. The CDR3 loop reads CASSIGDSSTDTQYF. CDR3 sequence (DNA): TGTGCCAGTAGTATTGGGGACAGTAGCACAGATACGCAGTATTTT.

V gene TRBV20-1 combines with J gene TRBJ2-1; 8 nucleotides align to TRBD1. The CDR3 is 15 residues long. CDR1 is DFQATT, CDR2 SNEGSKA, per germline (reference sequence). Trimming removed 1 base from V and 6 bases from J; junction bases left unmatched: 8. In DNA, the CDR3 is TGCAGTGCTAGAGCTCCAGGGGGCATCTCCAATGAGCAGTTCTTC. Translation gives CSARAPGGISNEQFF.

This rearrangement joins TRBV10-3 to TRBJ2-7; perhaps TRBD2 as D (6 bases). Germline values: CDR1 ENHRY, CDR2 SYGVKD. The CDR3 spans 13 residues. The ends were cut back, 6 bases at V and 2 bases at J, with 11 bases in the middle. The DNA of the CDR3 is TGTGCCATCAGGGACTACCCAACCTACGAGCAGTACTTC. It is translated as CAIRDYPTYEQYF.

The rearrangement uses TRBV14 and TRBJ2-3; D unresolved. Germline CDR1 SGHDN, CDR2 FVKESK. This CDR3 spans 15 amino acids. Deletions cut 4 bases from V and 3 bases from J, with 14 bases between. The CDR3 sequence: CASSLRTGRTDTQYF. Here the CDR3 DNA reads TGTGCCAGCAGCCTCCGGACCGGGCGGACAGATACGCAGTATTTT. The whole variable domain, filled in from reference TRBV14 and TRBJ2-3, reads EAGVTQFPSHSVIEKGQTVTLRCDPISGHDNLYWYRRVMGKEIKFLLHFVKESKQDESGMPNNRFLAERTGGTYSTLKVQPAELEDSGVYFCASSLRTGRTDTQYFGPGTRLTVL.

This chain links TRBV7-2 with TRBJ2-1; a possible D gene is TRBD1 (5 bases). V was shortened by 5 bases and J by 6 bases, with 20 bases between the two germline ends. Germline V gives CDR1 SGHTA, CDR2 FQGNSA. The CDR3 spans 16 residues. CDR3 sequence reads: CASSPFPRAIGNEQFF. The CDR3 nucleotides read TGTGCCAGCAGCCCCTTCCCCAGGGCAATAGGCAATGAGCAGTTCTTC. Full variable domain (outside the CDR3, taken from reference TRBV7-2 and TRBJ2-1): GAGVSQSPSNKVTEKGKDVELRCDPISGHTALYWYRQSLGQGLEFLIYFQGNSAPDKSGLPSDRFSAERTGGSVSTLTIQRTQQEDSAVYLCASSPFPRAIGNEQFFGPGTRLTVL.